This T cell receptor (beta chain) emerged from a study of cytomegalovirus exposure and HLA in healthy donors. Looking at the study overall: The platform used for the 120 or so validation repertoires matched that of the approximately 640 first-cohort repertoires, a later analysis reported.

Study findings and constraints: The classifier reportedly diagnosed cytomegalovirus status with high sensitivity and specificity. A few CMV-associated chains were confirmed in vitro to be specific for CMV antigens. 150 to 200 TCR beta chains were listed as cytomegalovirus-associated.

V shed 7 bases and J shed 5 bases, with 8 bases lying between them. The CDR3 length is 11 residues. CDR1 LGHNA and CDR2 YNFKEQ come from the germline V gene. A remark on this clone: No antigen is known for it.

Measured with immunoSEQ multiplex PCR; TCRdb has only the in-frame clones, and not every one. The repertoire holds roughly 300,000 clones, 75% to 90% seen once, with approximately 1.1% in the top ten. The sequenced sample was PBMCs. The receptor's source is a woman in her twenties or thirties in good health and CMV-seropositive. This chain joins TRBV4-2 and TRBJ1-2; D is unclear. CDR3 DNA sequence: TGTGCCAGCAACAGTGGGTATGGCTACACCTTC. This translates into CASNSGYGYTF.